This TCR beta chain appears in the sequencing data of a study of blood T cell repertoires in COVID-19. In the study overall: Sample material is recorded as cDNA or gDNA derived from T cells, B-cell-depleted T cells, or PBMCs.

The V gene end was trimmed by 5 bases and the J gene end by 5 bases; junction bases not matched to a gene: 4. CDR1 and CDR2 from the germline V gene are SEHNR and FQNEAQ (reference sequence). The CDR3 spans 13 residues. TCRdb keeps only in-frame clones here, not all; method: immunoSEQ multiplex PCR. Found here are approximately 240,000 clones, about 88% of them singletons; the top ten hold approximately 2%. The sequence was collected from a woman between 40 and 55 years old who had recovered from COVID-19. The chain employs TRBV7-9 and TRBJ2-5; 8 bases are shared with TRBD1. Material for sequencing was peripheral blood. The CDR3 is CASSTGQGETQYF. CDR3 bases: TGTGCCAGCAGCACCGGACAGGGTGAGACCCAGTACTTC.